This TCR beta chain was sequenced for a study of blood T cell repertoires in COVID-19. Assay used: immunoSEQ multiplex PCR; TCRdb lists only in-frame clones, some missing. The profile shows about 20,000 clones, 70% to 80% of them singletons. Germline CDR1 SGHTA, CDR2 FQGNSA. Trimming cost V 0 bases and J 7 bases, with 13 bases left between them. CDR3 length: 14 amino acids. The rearrangement links TRBV7-2 to TRBJ2-7; tentative D call: TRBD2 (5 bases). Specimen: peripheral blood. This clonotype originated in a man older than 75 with acute or convalescent COVID-19. The CDR3 DNA reads TGTGCCAGCAGCTTAGCGGGAGCCCCCCGGGAGCAGTACTTC. Translation: CASSLAGAPREQYF.